This is a list of T cell receptor beta chains from one sample in a study of OX40 agonist ivuxolimab in advanced cancers. Data came from immunoSEQ multiplex PCR; TCRdb stores just in-frame clones and leaves some out. The sample holds about 70,000 clones, around 80% seen once. Sequencing was performed on CD4+ or CD8+ T cells sorted from blood, taken in a trial of the OX40 agonist ivuxolimab. Receptors originate from an adult with an advanced solid tumor such as melanoma, head and neck, liver or kidney cancer. The CDR3 runs from the conserved cysteine through the conserved F or W. Fields, in order: CDR3 DNA, CDR3 protein, V gene, clone size, D gene, J gene. A D gene is named only where the DNA matches it firmly. Clone sizes are given selectively: once, few, many, or a class where the clone is expanded.

CDR3nt: TGTGCCAGCAGCCAAGGGACAGGGGGCAATGAGCAGTTCTTC; CDR3aa: CASSQGTGGNEQFF; v_gene: TRBV4-2; abundance: .; d_gene: TRBD1; j_gene: TRBJ2-1
CDR3nt: TGTGCCAGCAGCTTCCTCTGGGGGGGAGGGGAGACCCAGTACTTC; CDR3aa: CASSFLWGGGETQYF; v_gene: TRBV11-2; abundance: once; d_gene: TRBD2; j_gene: TRBJ2-5
CDR3nt: TGTGCCAGCAGTTCCCTGGACATAAGCTCCTATAATTCACCCCTCCACTTT; CDR3aa: CASSSLDISSYNSPLHF; v_gene: TRBV2; abundance: .; d_gene: .; j_gene: TRBJ1-6
CDR3nt: TGTGCCAGCGGCCTCCCGATTCCCGGACAGGCCCGCAATGAGCAGTTCTTC; CDR3aa: CASGLPIPGQARNEQFF; v_gene: TRBV5-6; abundance: .; d_gene: TRBD1; j_gene: TRBJ2-1
CDR3nt: TGTGCCAGCAGTGAAGGGGATTGGGCGAGGGGTGAAAAACTGTTTTTT; CDR3aa: CASSEGDWARGEKLFF; v_gene: TRBV2; abundance: .; d_gene: .; j_gene: TRBJ1-4
CDR3nt: TGCAGCGTTTGGACTAGCGGGAGTGTCACCGGGGAGCTGTTTTTT; CDR3aa: CSVWTSGSVTGELFF; v_gene: TRBV29-1; abundance: .; d_gene: TRBD2; j_gene: TRBJ2-2
CDR3nt: TGCGCCAGCAGCCCCGGACGGGGCCAAGAGACCCAGTACTTC; CDR3aa: CASSPGRGQETQYF; v_gene: TRBV5-1; abundance: .; d_gene: .; j_gene: TRBJ2-5
CDR3nt: TGTGCCAGCAGACGACAGGGGGAGGACGAGCAGTACTTC; CDR3aa: CASRRQGEDEQYF; v_gene: TRBV11-2; abundance: .; d_gene: TRBD1; j_gene: TRBJ2-7
CDR3nt: TGTGCCAGCAGTCAGGGACAGACAGTCACTGAAGCTTTCTTT; CDR3aa: CASSQGQTVTEAFF; v_gene: TRBV6-1; abundance: .; d_gene: TRBD1; j_gene: TRBJ1-1
CDR3nt: TGTGCCAGTAGTGTAGCAGGAGTCGAGACCCAGTACTTC; CDR3aa: CASSVAGVETQYF; v_gene: TRBV19; abundance: .; d_gene: .; j_gene: TRBJ2-5
CDR3nt: TGTGCCATCAGTGGAGGAACTAGCGGCCGAGAGACCCAGTACTTC; CDR3aa: CAISGGTSGRETQYF; v_gene: TRBV10-3; abundance: .; d_gene: TRBD2; j_gene: TRBJ2-5
CDR3nt: TGTGCCAGCAGCTTAGGTGGGACAGGGGCCTACGAGCAGTACTTC; CDR3aa: CASSLGGTGAYEQYF; v_gene: TRBV7-8; abundance: .; d_gene: TRBD1; j_gene: TRBJ2-7
CDR3nt: TGTGCCAGCAGCTTCCAAGGGGGAACATCACCCCTCCACTTT; CDR3aa: CASSFQGGTSPLHF; v_gene: TRBV7-3; abundance: .; d_gene: .; j_gene: TRBJ1-6
CDR3nt: TGTGCCAGCAGCGAACGGACAGGTTCCCAAGAGACCCAGTACTTC; CDR3aa: CASSERTGSQETQYF; v_gene: TRBV4-2; abundance: .; d_gene: TRBD1; j_gene: TRBJ2-5
CDR3nt: TGTGCCAGCAGTTACTCCGAGGACGGGAGCACAGATACGCAGTATTTT; CDR3aa: CASSYSEDGSTDTQYF; v_gene: TRBV6-5; abundance: .; d_gene: .; j_gene: TRBJ2-3
CDR3nt: TGTGCCAGCAGCTTACCCTTGGGGACGGCTGGAAACACCATATATTTT; CDR3aa: CASSLPLGTAGNTIYF; v_gene: TRBV5-4; abundance: .; d_gene: .; j_gene: TRBJ1-3
CDR3nt: TGTGCCAGCAATCATATGGGGGAAGGCAATCAGCCCCAGCATTTT; CDR3aa: CASNHMGEGNQPQHF; v_gene: TRBV28; abundance: .; d_gene: .; j_gene: TRBJ1-5
CDR3nt: TGTGCCAGCAGTGAAGGGGGGCAGGGGGTCCGGGCTTTCTTT; CDR3aa: CASSEGGQGVRAFF; v_gene: TRBV2; abundance: .; d_gene: TRBD1; j_gene: TRBJ1-1
CDR3nt: TGTGCCAGCTCCCAAGCGGGATCTAACACCGGGGAGCTGTTTTTT; CDR3aa: CASSQAGSNTGELFF; v_gene: TRBV7-2; abundance: .; d_gene: TRBD2; j_gene: TRBJ2-2
CDR3nt: TGCGCCAGCAGCCCTTGGACTAGCAACACCGGGGAGCTGTTTTTT; CDR3aa: CASSPWTSNTGELFF; v_gene: TRBV5-1; abundance: .; d_gene: TRBD2; j_gene: TRBJ2-2
CDR3nt: TGTGCCAGCAGCAAAGGAGTGGGCCCTAGGAAAAAGTACTTC; CDR3aa: CASSKGVGPRKKYF; v_gene: TRBV21-1; abundance: .; d_gene: .; j_gene: TRBJ2-5
CDR3nt: TGTGCCAGCAGCTTTACGAACACCGGGGAGCTGTTTTTT; CDR3aa: CASSFTNTGELFF; v_gene: TRBV7-3; abundance: few; d_gene: .; j_gene: TRBJ2-2
CDR3nt: TGTGCCAGCAGTTCGGGAGACAGGTATTCACCCCTCCACTTT; CDR3aa: CASSSGDRYSPLHF; v_gene: TRBV27; abundance: .; d_gene: .; j_gene: TRBJ1-6
CDR3nt: TGTGCCAGCAGTTGGTCACAGGGGGCAGCTTTCTTT; CDR3aa: CASSWSQGAAFF; v_gene: TRBV6-5; abundance: .; d_gene: TRBD1; j_gene: TRBJ1-1
CDR3nt: TGTGCCAGCAGTGAAAGGGCCCCTCCTAGCGGGAGGGGCAACGAGCAGTACTTC; CDR3aa: CASSERAPPSGRGNEQYF; v_gene: TRBV2; abundance: .; d_gene: TRBD2; j_gene: TRBJ2-7
CDR3nt: TGCGCCAGCAGCAAGGAGGGAACCGGGGAGCTGTTTTTT; CDR3aa: CASSKEGTGELFF; v_gene: TRBV4-1; abundance: .; d_gene: .; j_gene: TRBJ2-2
CDR3nt: TGCGCCAGCAGCTCACAGGGAGGTACAGATACGCAGTATTTT; CDR3aa: CASSSQGGTDTQYF; v_gene: TRBV5-1; abundance: .; d_gene: .; j_gene: TRBJ2-3
CDR3nt: TGTGCCAGCAGCTCAAAAGAGACCCAGTACTTC; CDR3aa: CASSSKETQYF; v_gene: TRBV7-6; abundance: .; d_gene: .; j_gene: TRBJ2-5
CDR3nt: TGTGCCAGCAGCCAATTCCGGGCTGGGGCAGACACCTTC; CDR3aa: CASSQFRAGADTF; v_gene: TRBV11-2; abundance: once; d_gene: .; j_gene: TRBJ1-2
CDR3nt: TGTGCCAGTAGTGACCGGACTAGCGGGAGGTTAGCCAAAAACATTCAGTACTTC; CDR3aa: CASSDRTSGRLAKNIQYF; v_gene: TRBV19; abundance: once; d_gene: TRBD2; j_gene: TRBJ2-4
CDR3nt: TGTGCCAGCAGCATTATCGGGAGCAATCAGCCCCAGCATTTT; CDR3aa: CASSIIGSNQPQHF; v_gene: TRBV6-1; abundance: .; d_gene: .; j_gene: TRBJ1-5
CDR3nt: TGTGCCAGCAATCAGGGGGCTTACACCGGGGAGCTGTTTTTT; CDR3aa: CASNQGAYTGELFF; v_gene: TRBV6-1; abundance: .; d_gene: TRBD1; j_gene: TRBJ2-2
CDR3nt: TGTGCCAGCAGCCTCCGACAGCACGGGGAGCTGTTTTTT; CDR3aa: CASSLRQHGELFF; v_gene: TRBV7-2; abundance: once; d_gene: .; j_gene: TRBJ2-2
CDR3nt: TGTGCCAGCAGTCTAAAAGACGGACCCTATGGCTACACCTTC; CDR3aa: CASSLKDGPYGYTF; v_gene: TRBV6-5; abundance: few; d_gene: .; j_gene: TRBJ1-2
CDR3nt: TGTGCCACCGGGAAAGGGAGCTCCTACGAGCAGTACTTC; CDR3aa: CATGKGSSYEQYF; v_gene: TRBV15; abundance: .; d_gene: .; j_gene: TRBJ2-7
CDR3nt: TGTGCCAGCAGTTACTTTGGGGAGAATTCACCCCTCCACTTT; CDR3aa: CASSYFGENSPLHF; v_gene: TRBV6-5; abundance: .; d_gene: .; j_gene: TRBJ1-6
CDR3nt: TGCAGCGTGGACCAGGGGCACACAGATACGCAGTATTTT; CDR3aa: CSVDQGHTDTQYF; v_gene: TRBV29-1; abundance: .; d_gene: .; j_gene: TRBJ2-3
CDR3nt: TGCGCCAGCATGGAACGGACGGCACAAGAGACCCAGTACTTC; CDR3aa: CASMERTAQETQYF; v_gene: TRBV5-1; abundance: .; d_gene: .; j_gene: TRBJ2-5